These 18 T cell receptor beta chains share one sample of origin, sequenced in a study of blood T cell repertoires in COVID-19. The method was immunoSEQ multiplex PCR; TCRdb's version includes in-frame clones alone and lacks a portion of them. This sample has 200,000 to 250,000 clones, with about nine tenths found just once. The sequenced sample consisted of peripheral blood. Receptors were obtained from a man aged 30 to 45 with COVID-19, enrolled during active disease.

The V call is TRBV5-1, the J call TRBJ2-2; the D gene is possibly TRBD1 (6 bases). The CDR3 is 14 residues long. In germline, CDR1 is SGHRS, CDR2 YFSETQ. V shed 5 bases and J shed 4 bases, with 12 bases lying between them. CDR3 residues: CASRRTAPTGELFF. As DNA, the CDR3 is TGCGCCAGCAGAAGGACAGCGCCCACCGGGGAGCTGTTTTTT.

The chain employs TRBV6-2 or TRBV6-3 and TRBJ2-7; D is perhaps TRBD2 (7 bases). Germline CDR1 reads MNHEY; CDR2 reads SVGEGT. The V gene lost 6 bases and the J gene lost 7 bases, with 16 bases spanning the gap. The CDR3 runs to 13 residues. CDR3 in DNA: TGTGCCAGCAGCCTCGGGGGGCCGTCTGAGCAGTACTTC. It translates to CASSLGGPSEQYF.

The chain joins TRBV11-2 to TRBJ1-5; no definite D call. The CDR3 contains 12 residues. Trimming shortened V by 0 bases and J by 7 bases, and 4 bases separated the two germline ends. Germline V lookup: CDR1 SGHAT, CDR2 FQNNGV. CDR3 DNA sequence: TGTGCCAGCAGCTTAGATCAACAGCCCCAGCATTTT. It is translated as CASSLDQQPQHF.

This chain joins TRBV29-1 and TRBJ2-6; 7 bases align to TRBD1. The germline V gene encodes CDR1 SQVTM and CDR2 ANQGSEA. CDR3 size: 19 residues. J gave up 2 bases and V 0 bases, and 13 bases lay outside the gene matches. CDR3 sequence reads: CSVEDRRTGSLPGANVLTF. The CDR3 DNA reads as TGCAGCGTTGAAGATCGTAGGACAGGTTCTCTCCCTGGGGCCAACGTCCTGACTTTC.

This chain uses TRBV27 with TRBJ1-5; D call uncertain. With 3 bases removed from V and 3 bases from J, the gap between germline ends came to 12 bases. The CDR3 extends over 15 amino acids. The V gene's germline CDR1 is MNHEY and CDR2 SMNVEV (reference sequence). The CDR3 reads CASSFSPQVNQPQHF. CDR3 DNA: TGTGCCAGCAGTTTCTCCCCGCAGGTCAATCAGCCCCAGCATTTT.

The CDR3 DNA follows: TGTGCCAGCAGTCGGAGCGGGGTTCCCTACGAGCAGTACTTC. Translated: CASSRSGVPYEQYF. The gene calls are TRBV27 and TRBJ2-7, with 7 bases fitting TRBD2. Germline-derived CDR1 and CDR2 are MNHEY and SMNVEV (reference sequence). Trimming cost V 5 bases and J 2 bases; bases outside gene matches: 6. The CDR3 has 14 amino acids.

This clone was observed many times. The genes are TRBV18 and TRBJ1-2, with TRBD1 matching over 7 bases. Germline V gives CDR1 KGHSH, CDR2 LQKENI. The CDR3 is 15 residues long. The trim removed 2 bases at V and 8 bases at J, leaving 11 bases unmatched. The CDR3 loop reads CASSPIREGAPGYTF. The CDR3 bases are TGTGCCAGCTCACCAATCAGAGAGGGGGCGCCGGGCTACACCTTC.

J is TRBJ2-3 and V is TRBV6-5; 8 nucleotides align to TRBD1. There are 14 residues in the CDR3. Germline V gives CDR1 MNHEY, CDR2 SVGAGI. V gave up 9 bases and J gave up 8 bases; unmatched junction bases: 13. CDR3 sequence reads: CASFPGQGSGTQYF. CDR3 sequence (DNA): TGTGCCAGTTTTCCCGGACAGGGTAGTGGTACGCAGTATTTT.

The chain recombines TRBV24-1 with TRBJ1-2; 8 nucleotides align to TRBD1. V gave up 4 bases and J gave up 8 bases; unmatched junction bases: 11. Germline V gives CDR1 KGHDR, CDR2 SFDVKD. The CDR3 has 15 residues. Here the CDR3 reads CATSEPGQGHEGYTF. CDR3 sequence (DNA): TGTGCCACCAGTGAACCCGGACAGGGCCACGAAGGCTACACCTTC.

V is TRBV5-1 and J is TRBJ2-1, with 15 nucleotides matching TRBD2. J was trimmed by 3 bases and V by 3 bases; bases with no gene match: 1. The CDR3 extends over 16 amino acids. CDR1 is SGHRS and CDR2 is YFSETQ in the germline V gene. The CDR3 DNA reads TGCGCCAGCAGCTGGACTAGCGGGAGGGGCTACAATGAGCAGTTCTTC. The encoded protein is CASSWTSGRGYNEQFF.

The genes are TRBV24-1 and TRBJ2-5, with 9 bases identical to TRBD1. The CDR3 is made up of 13 amino acids. CDR1 is KGHDR, CDR2 SFDVKD, per germline. V lost 6 bases and J lost 4; bases outside the gene matches: 2. This CDR3 is CATSRTGVETQYF. CDR3 DNA sequence: TGTGCCACCAGTCGGACAGGGGTAGAGACCCAGTACTTC.

The genes are TRBV5-4 and TRBJ2-1; possibly TRBD2 for D (5 bases). The V gene's germline CDR1 is SGHNT and CDR2 YYREEE (reference sequence). This CDR3 has 13 residues. The ends were cut back, 6 bases at V and 3 bases at J, with 10 bases in the middle. The CDR3 DNA reads as TGTGCCAGCACGAAAGAGGGCTACAATGAGCAGTTCTTC. Translated, it gives CASTKEGYNEQFF.

The chain recombines TRBV11-3 with TRBJ2-2, with TRBD1 matching 8 bases. J was trimmed by 5 bases and V by 2 bases; bases with no gene match: 7. Germline V gives CDR1 SGHNT, CDR2 YENEEA. The CDR3 extends over 16 amino acids. The CDR3 DNA follows: TGTGCCAGCAGCTTATCCAGGACAGGGTCAACCGGGGAGCTGTTTTTT. This sequence encodes CASSLSRTGSTGELFF.

The chain combines TRBV7-2 with TRBJ1-2; maybe TRBD1 (6 bases). CDR3 size: 13 residues. The germline V gene encodes CDR1 SGHTA and CDR2 FQGNSA. Trimming stripped 1 base from V and 6 bases from J, with 9 bases between. The CDR3 spells CASSLGGGNGYTF. The CDR3, as DNA: TGTGCCAGCAGCTTAGGGGGGGGCAATGGCTACACCTTC.

This clone was recorded a few times. The V call is TRBV30, the J call TRBJ2-2, with D unresolved. The V end lost 8 bases, the J end lost 5 bases, and 12 bases lay between the germline ends. Germline loops: CDR1 GTSNPN, CDR2 SVGIG (reference sequence). The CDR3 is 12 amino acids. The chain's CDR3 is CAGNSLTGELFF. The DNA for the CDR3 is TGTGCCGGGAACTCTTTGACCGGGGAGCTGTTTTTT. Full variable domain (rest looked up from reference TRBV30 and TRBJ2-2): SQTIHQWPATLVQPVGSPLSLECTVEGTSNPNLYWYRQAAGRGLQLLFYSVGIGQISSEVPQNLSASRPQDRQFILSSKKLLLSDSGFYLCAGNSLTGELFFGEGSRLTVL.

V gene TRBV15 combines with J gene TRBJ2-7; D is perhaps TRBD1 (6 bases). The CDR3 contains 17 residues. Germline values: CDR1 LNHNV, CDR2 YYDKDF (reference sequence). With 0 bases removed from V and 5 bases from J, the gap between germline ends came to 20 bases. Here the CDR3 DNA reads TGTGCCACCAGCAGAGATCACGATGAGACAGGTACGGACGAGCAGTACTTC. This encodes CATSRDHDETGTDEQYF. The entire variable domain, with the rest obtained from reference TRBV15 and TRBJ2-7, is as follows: DAMVIQNPRYQVTQFGKPVTLSCSQTLNHNVMYWYQQKSSQAPKLLFHYYDKDFNNEADTPDNFQSRRPNTSFCFLDIRSPGLGDTAMYLCATSRDHDETGTDEQYFGPGTRLTVT.

The chain carries TRBV19 and TRBJ2-1, with 8 bases lining up with TRBD2. The V gene end was trimmed by 7 bases and the J gene end by 4 bases; junction bases not matched to a gene: 12. Germline loops: CDR1 LNHDA, CDR2 SQIVND (reference sequence). The length of the CDR3 is 16 residues. The CDR3 coding sequence is TGTGCCAGTATGGGCGGGGGTAGCGGGACTTACAATGAGCAGTTCTTC. Encoded protein: CASMGGGSGTYNEQFF.

The rearrangement uses TRBV5-1 and TRBJ2-3; 10 bases fit TRBD2. The J segment lost 0 bases and the V segment lost 0 bases, leaving 4 bases of the junction unmatched. CDR3 length equals 17 residues. Germline V gene data show CDR1 as SGHRS and CDR2 as YFSETQ. DNA of the CDR3: TGCGCCAGCAGCTTGGGCCTAGCGGGGGCCAGCACAGATACGCAGTATTTT. Translating it yields CASSLGLAGASTDTQYF. Full variable domain (remainder filled in from reference TRBV5-1 and TRBJ2-3): KAGVTQTPRYLIKTRGQQVTLSCSPISGHRSVSWYQQTPGQGLQFLFEYFSETQRNKGNFPGRFSGRQFSNSRSEMNVSTLELGDSALYLCASSLGLAGASTDTQYFGPGTRLTVL.